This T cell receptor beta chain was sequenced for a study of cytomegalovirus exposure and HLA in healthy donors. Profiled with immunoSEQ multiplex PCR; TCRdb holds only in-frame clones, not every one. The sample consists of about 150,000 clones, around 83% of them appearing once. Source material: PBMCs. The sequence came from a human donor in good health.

The CDR3 loop reads CASSLRTGDNTGELFF. The CDR3 region has the DNA TGTGCCAGCAGCTTGCGGACAGGGGATAACACCGGGGAGCTGTTTTTT. The chain employs TRBV9 and TRBJ2-2; 9 bases fit TRBD1. Trimming cost V 4 bases and J 2 bases; bases outside gene matches: 6. CDR1 SGDLS and CDR2 YYNGEE come from the germline V gene. There are 16 residues in the CDR3. The full variable domain, completed using reference TRBV9 and TRBJ2-2, is DSGVTQTPKHLITATGQRVTLRCSPRSGDLSVYWYQQSLDQGLQFLIQYYNGEERAKGNILERFSAQQFPDLHSELNLSSLELGDSALYFCASSLRTGDNTGELFFGEGSRLTVL.